The 24 T cell receptor beta chains reported below all come from one sample, sequenced in a study of beta chain features in type 1 diabetes. Study conclusions and caveats: Across all four CD4+ subsets, people with type 1 diabetes showed modestly shorter TCRB CDR3s.

What these receptors recognize is not known. The whole isolated RNA underwent reverse transcription, so sequencing captured expressed TCRB transcripts. Sequencing used immunoSEQ multiplex PCR; TCRdb keeps in-frame clones, though not all of them. The sample consists of 630,000 or so clones, over 13% of them appearing once. The sample consisted of naive CD4+ T cells from blood. The receptor set was obtained from a man aged 18-30 years with type 1 diabetes.

This clone was seen a few times. CDR3 sequence reads: CASSYAGTGHEKLFF. As DNA, the CDR3 is TGTGCCAGCAGTTACGCTGGGACAGGGCATGAAAAACTGTTTTTT. The gene calls are TRBV27 and TRBJ1-4, with 9 bases aligning to TRBD1. The CDR3 contains 15 residues. V shed 4 bases and J 6 bases; nucleotides not matched to a gene: 6. Germline lookup yields CDR1 MNHEY and CDR2 SMNVEV (reference sequence).

This clone was seen a few times. The rearrangement joins TRBV28 to TRBJ2-2, with 9 bases lining up with TRBD2. J lost 0 bases, V lost 4 bases, and 6 bases had no gene match. This CDR3 contains 17 residues. Germline lookup yields CDR1 MDHEN and CDR2 SYDVKM. In DNA form, the CDR3 reads TGTGCCAGCAGTTGGGAACCTAGCGGGGCGAACACCGGGGAGCTGTTTTTT. Protein sequence: CASSWEPSGANTGELFF.

The V and J genes are TRBV7-2 and TRBJ1-5; D gene ambiguous. This CDR3 contains 12 residues. Germline values: CDR1 SGHTA, CDR2 FQGNSA. The V end lost 3 bases, the J end lost 4 bases, and 4 bases lay between the germline ends. The CDR3 coding sequence is TGTGCCAGCAGCTTCCGAAATCAGCCCCAGCATTTT. Translation gives CASSFRNQPQHF.

V and J are TRBV19 and TRBJ1-1; unclear D gene. The V gene lost 7 bases and the J gene lost 3 bases, with 12 bases spanning the gap. CDR3 length: 13 amino acids. CDR1 is LNHDA, CDR2 SQIVND, per germline (reference sequence). Here the CDR3 DNA reads TGTGCCAGTATATCCCAGATCGACACTGAAGCTTTCTTT. Amino acids: CASISQIDTEAFF.

This clone was seen more than once but under ten times. The J gene is TRBJ2-3, the V gene TRBV11-3; the D call may be TRBD1 or TRBD2 (6 bases each). Germline CDR1 SGHNT, CDR2 YENEEA. This CDR3 has 16 amino acids. Trimming removed 6 bases at V and 2 bases at J, with 18 bases between. CDR3 DNA sequence: TGTGCCAGCAGTCGTCAAAACCGGGGGCACACAGATACGCAGTATTTT. The encoded protein is CASSRQNRGHTDTQYF.

The chain employs TRBV29-1 and TRBJ1-1; a possible D gene is TRBD1 (5 bases). V lost 5 bases and J lost 1, with 14 bases in between. The CDR3 has 14 amino acids. Germline V gene lookup returns CDR1 SQVTM and CDR2 ANQGSEA. As DNA, the CDR3 is TGCAGCGTTCAAACGGGGCTTTCGAACACTGAAGCTTTCTTT. It translates to CSVQTGLSNTEAFF.

The sample holds many counts of this clone. The chain links TRBV10-3 to TRBJ2-6; D may match TRBD1 or TRBD2 (5 bases each). Looked up from germline, CDR1 is ENHRY and CDR2 is SYGVKD. With 6 bases removed from V and 4 bases from J, the gap between germline ends came to 10 bases. The CDR3 covers 14 residues. CDR3 in amino acids: CAIRRDGGANVLTF. CDR3 DNA: TGTGCCATCAGGAGGGACGGAGGGGCCAACGTCCTGACTTTC.

The chain combines TRBV19 with TRBJ2-3, with 12 bases matching TRBD2. Trimming cost V 5 bases and J 4 bases; bases outside gene matches: 4. The CDR3 runs to 15 residues. Per germline, CDR1 LNHDA and CDR2 SQIVND (reference sequence). The CDR3 coding sequence is TGTGCCAGTAGTCGTCTAGCGGGGGGGCCAGATACGCAGTATTTT. Its translation: CASSRLAGGPDTQYF. Full variable domain (missing parts from reference TRBV19 and TRBJ2-3): DGGITQSPKYLFRKEGQNVTLSCEQNLNHDAMYWYRQDPGQGLRLIYYSQIVNDFQKGDIAEGYSVSREKKESFPLTVTSAQKNPTAFYLCASSRLAGGPDTQYFGPGTRLTVL.

This clone was found a few times. The chain joins TRBV7-9 to TRBJ2-6, with D possibly TRBD1 on 6 matching bases. This CDR3 region has 16 residues. From germline, CDR1 is SEHNR and CDR2 FQNEAQ (reference sequence). With 2 bases removed from V and 2 bases from J, the gap between germline ends came to 10 bases. In nucleotides, the CDR3 is TGTGCCAGCAGCTTATGGGGGCGAGCTGGGGCCAACGTCCTGACTTTC. Translated: CASSLWGRAGANVLTF.

This clone was seen more than once but under ten times. This chain uses TRBV7-2 with TRBJ1-5, with D perhaps matching TRBD1 (5 bases). The CDR3 is made up of 14 amino acids. V dropped 5 bases and J dropped 4 bases, with 12 bases sitting between them. Germline CDR1 SGHTA, CDR2 FQGNSA. CDR3 amino acids: CASSPHQGNQPQHF. The CDR3, as DNA: TGTGCCAGCAGCCCTCACCAGGGTAATCAGCCCCAGCATTTT.

The V call is TRBV29-1, the J call TRBJ1-1; D gene unclear. The CDR3 is 13 residues long. V lost 4 bases, J lost 1 base, and 10 bases lay in between. Germline CDR1 is SQVTM and CDR2 is ANQGSEA. The CDR3 coding sequence is TGCAGCGTTGGGGAGGACCCGAACACTGAAGCTTTCTTT. Translation gives CSVGEDPNTEAFF.

This clone showed up just a few times. In nucleotides, the CDR3 is TGCGCCAGCAGCCAGGCCGGACAGGGGGCAGAGACCCAGTACTTC. Its translation is CASSQAGQGAETQYF. This chain links TRBV4-3 with TRBJ2-5, with TRBD1 identical over 11 bases. The CDR3 covers 15 residues. The germline CDR1 and CDR2 sequences are LGHNA and YSLEER. Unmatched junction bases numbered 4, after V lost 3 bases and J lost 4 bases.

This clone showed up just a few times. J is TRBJ2-1 and V is TRBV7-9; D is uncertain. Germline CDR1 and CDR2: SEHNR and FQNEAQ (reference sequence). The CDR3 runs to 12 residues. Trimming took off 2 bases at V and 8 bases at J, with 7 bases between the two ends. CDR3 in DNA: TGTGCCAGCAGCTTATCTGCGTATGAGCAGTTCTTC. Protein: CASSLSAYEQFF.

This clone has only a few counts. The rearrangement uses TRBV25-1 and TRBJ1-1, with D possibly matching TRBD1 (6 bases). This CDR3 is 12 amino acids long. Germline assignment: CDR1 MGHDK and CDR2 SYGVNS. Between the trimmed V and J ends, which lost 4 bases and 5 bases, there was a span of 8 bases. For the CDR3, the DNA is TGTGCCAGCAGTGGGCAGGGGACTGAAGCTTTCTTT. Translated: CASSGQGTEAFF.

In this sample, this clone turned up a few times. The rearrangement uses TRBV7-9 and TRBJ1-2, with unresolved D. CDR3 length: 13 residues. The germline V and J ends were trimmed by 4 bases and 8 bases, with 14 bases remaining between them. Looked up from germline, CDR1 is SEHNR and CDR2 is FQNEAQ (reference sequence). Here the CDR3 DNA reads TGTGCCAGCAGCTCCATTTGGGGAACCGGCTACACCTTC. Translating it yields CASSSIWGTGYTF. Variable domain in full (rest from reference TRBV7-9 and TRBJ1-2): DTGVSQNPRHKITKRGQNVTFRCDPISEHNRLYWYRQTLGQGPEFLTYFQNEAQLEKSRLLSDRFSAERPKGSFSTLEIQRTEQGDSAMYLCASSSIWGTGYTFGSGTRLTVV.

The V call is TRBV5-1, the J call TRBJ2-7; D is possibly TRBD1 (6 bases). From germline, CDR1 is SGHRS and CDR2 YFSETQ. Between the trimmed V and J ends, which lost 1 base and 1 base, there was a span of 15 bases. The CDR3 is 16 amino acids. The CDR3: CASSLRRQGISYEQYF. DNA for the CDR3: TGCGCCAGCAGCTTGAGACGCCAGGGGATTTCCTACGAGCAGTACTTC. Combining the CDR3 with reference TRBV5-1 and TRBJ2-7 gives the whole variable domain KAGVTQTPRYLIKTRGQQVTLSCSPISGHRSVSWYQQTPGQGLQFLFEYFSETQRNKGNFPGRFSGRQFSNSRSEMNVSTLELGDSALYLCASSLRRQGISYEQYFGPGTRLTVT.

V usage is TRBV5-4 and J usage is TRBJ1-1; D may be TRBD1 (6 bases). V dropped 4 bases and J dropped 4 bases, with 17 bases sitting between them. Per the germline V gene, CDR1 is SGHNT and CDR2 is YYREEE (reference sequence). The CDR3 contains 15 residues. The DNA for the CDR3 is TGTGCCAGCAGCACCAGGACAGTTGGCGTCACTGAAGCTTTCTTT. Encoded protein: CASSTRTVGVTEAFF.

The genes are TRBV2 and TRBJ1-5, with D possibly being TRBD1 (6 bases). CDR1 is SNHLY and CDR2 is FYNNEI in the germline V gene. This CDR3 is 13 amino acids long. Trimming shortened V by 9 bases and J by 5 bases, and 14 bases separated the two germline ends. The CDR3 spells CASRIGGDQPQHF. The CDR3 DNA reads as TGTGCCAGTAGAATTGGGGGCGATCAGCCCCAGCATTTT.

This clone turned up a few times. The chain combines TRBV7-9 with TRBJ2-4; 7 positions match TRBD2. The ends lost 5 bases at V and 3 bases at J; junction bases unmatched: 4. From germline, CDR1 is SEHNR and CDR2 FQNEAQ (reference sequence). The CDR3 loop spans 14 amino acids. The chain's CDR3 is CASSRREGKNIQYF. The CDR3 region has the DNA TGTGCCAGCAGCCGCAGGGAGGGCAAAAACATTCAGTACTTC.

This clone was recorded a few times. V and J are TRBV7-2 and TRBJ2-3, with 8 bases lining up with TRBD1. Trimming removed 6 bases from V and 2 bases from J; junction bases left unmatched: 4. There are 14 residues in the CDR3. Germline lookup yields CDR1 SGHTA and CDR2 FQGNSA. CDR3 sequence: CASRTGAFTDTQYF. The CDR3 DNA follows: TGTGCCAGCAGGACAGGGGCGTTCACAGATACGCAGTATTTT.

The rearrangement links TRBV29-1 to TRBJ1-1, with 12 nucleotides matching TRBD1. Unmatched junction bases numbered 9, after V lost 7 bases and J lost 0 bases. Germline CDR1 and CDR2: SQVTM and ANQGSEA. This CDR3 has 16 amino acids. The CDR3 sequence: CSGGQGAAVMNTEAFF. The DNA for the CDR3 is TGCAGCGGGGGACAGGGGGCGGCGGTGATGAACACTGAAGCTTTCTTT.

The gene calls are TRBV5-4 and TRBJ1-1, with 9 bases lining up with TRBD1. Germline CDR1 reads SGHNT; CDR2 reads YYREEE (reference sequence). The CDR3 sequence is 15 residues long. J was trimmed by 5 bases and V by 4 bases; bases with no gene match: 9. This chain's CDR3 is CASSPGTGKITEAFF. Here the CDR3 DNA reads TGTGCCAGCAGCCCCGGGACAGGGAAGATAACTGAAGCTTTCTTT.

The chain links TRBV6-5 to TRBJ2-7; unclear D gene. CDR3 length: 15 amino acids. With 2 bases removed from V and 2 bases from J, the gap between germline ends came to 13 bases. Germline loops: CDR1 MNHEY, CDR2 SVGAGI. As DNA, the CDR3 is TGTGCCAGCAGTTACCCGGTCGGTGGTGCCTACGAGCAGTACTTC. Its protein is CASSYPVGGAYEQYF.

The chain combines TRBV15 with TRBJ1-1; TRBD1 matches 7 bases. J gave up 2 bases and V 6 bases, and 6 bases lay outside the gene matches. CDR1 and CDR2 (germline): LNHNV, YYDKDF (reference sequence). CDR3 length: 14 amino acids. The CDR3 DNA follows: TGTGCCACCAGGGAGGGGACAGAAAACACTGAAGCTTTCTTT. Translated, it gives CATREGTENTEAFF. Variable domain in full (rest from reference TRBV15 and TRBJ1-1): DAMVIQNPRYQVTQFGKPVTLSCSQTLNHNVMYWYQQKSSQAPKLLFHYYDKDFNNEADTPDNFQSRRPNTSFCFLDIRSPGLGDTAMYLCATREGTENTEAFFGQGTRLTVV.